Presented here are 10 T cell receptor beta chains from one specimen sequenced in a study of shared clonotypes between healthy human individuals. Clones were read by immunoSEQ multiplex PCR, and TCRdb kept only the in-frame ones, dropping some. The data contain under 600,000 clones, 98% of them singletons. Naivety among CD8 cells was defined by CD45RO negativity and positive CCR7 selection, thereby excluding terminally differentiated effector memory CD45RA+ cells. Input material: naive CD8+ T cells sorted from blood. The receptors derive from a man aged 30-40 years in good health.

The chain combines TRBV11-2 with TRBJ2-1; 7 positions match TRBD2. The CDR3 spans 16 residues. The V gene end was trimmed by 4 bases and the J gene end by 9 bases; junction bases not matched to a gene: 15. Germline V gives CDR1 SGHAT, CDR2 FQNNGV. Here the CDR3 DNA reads TGTGCCAGCAGCTATCTCATGGGCGGGAGCGCTGGTGAGCAGTTCTTC. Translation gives CASSYLMGGSAGEQFF.

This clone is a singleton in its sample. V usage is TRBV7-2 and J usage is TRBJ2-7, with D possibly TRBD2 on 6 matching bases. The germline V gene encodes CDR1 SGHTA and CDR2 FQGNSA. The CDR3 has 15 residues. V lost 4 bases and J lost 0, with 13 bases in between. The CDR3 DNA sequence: TGTGCCAGCAGCTCCCGACTAGGGTCCTCCTACGAGCAGTACTTC. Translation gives CASSSRLGSSYEQYF.

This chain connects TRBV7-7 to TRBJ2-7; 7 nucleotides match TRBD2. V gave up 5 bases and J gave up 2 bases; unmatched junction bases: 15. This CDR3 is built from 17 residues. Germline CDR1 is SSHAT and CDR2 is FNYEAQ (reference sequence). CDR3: CASSPIDSSGPPYEQYF. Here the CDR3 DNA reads TGTGCCAGCAGCCCCATAGACAGTAGCGGGCCCCCCTACGAGCAGTACTTC.

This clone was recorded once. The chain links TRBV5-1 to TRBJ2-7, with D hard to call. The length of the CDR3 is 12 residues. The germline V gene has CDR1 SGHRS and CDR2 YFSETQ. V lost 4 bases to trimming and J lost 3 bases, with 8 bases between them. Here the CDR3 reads CASSPDLYEQYF. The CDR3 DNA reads TGCGCCAGCAGCCCCGACCTCTACGAGCAGTACTTC.

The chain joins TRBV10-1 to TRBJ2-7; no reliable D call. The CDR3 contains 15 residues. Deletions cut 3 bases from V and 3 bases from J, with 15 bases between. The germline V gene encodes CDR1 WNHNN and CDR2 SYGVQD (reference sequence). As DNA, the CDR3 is TGCGCCAGCAGTGACCCGGTGATTGGGGTCTACGAGCAGTACTTC. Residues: CASSDPVIGVYEQYF.

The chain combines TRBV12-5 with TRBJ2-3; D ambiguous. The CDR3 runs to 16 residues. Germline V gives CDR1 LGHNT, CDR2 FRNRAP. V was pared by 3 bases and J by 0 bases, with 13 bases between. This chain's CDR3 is CASGFGSAPSTDTQYF. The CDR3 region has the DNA TGTGCTAGTGGTTTTGGCAGCGCCCCTAGCACAGATACGCAGTATTTT.

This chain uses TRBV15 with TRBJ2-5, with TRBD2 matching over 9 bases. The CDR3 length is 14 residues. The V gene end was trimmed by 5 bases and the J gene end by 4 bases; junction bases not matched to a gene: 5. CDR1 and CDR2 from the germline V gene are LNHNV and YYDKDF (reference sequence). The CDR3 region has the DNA TGTGCCACCAGCTCGCTAGCGGGGTCAGAGACCCAGTACTTC. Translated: CATSSLAGSETQYF.

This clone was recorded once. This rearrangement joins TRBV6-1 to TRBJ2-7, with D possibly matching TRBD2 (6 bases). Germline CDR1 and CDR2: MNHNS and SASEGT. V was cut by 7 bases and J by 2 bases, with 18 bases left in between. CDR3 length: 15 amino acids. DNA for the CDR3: TGTGCCAGCAAGGATCCGCGAGGAGGGACCTACGAGCAGTACTTC. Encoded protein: CASKDPRGGTYEQYF.

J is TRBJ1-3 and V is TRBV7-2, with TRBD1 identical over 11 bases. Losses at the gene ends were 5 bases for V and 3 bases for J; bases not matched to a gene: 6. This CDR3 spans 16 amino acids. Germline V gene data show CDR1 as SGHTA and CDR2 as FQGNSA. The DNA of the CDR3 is TGTGCCAGCAGCGCAGTGGACAGGGGGCTTGGAAACACCATATATTTT. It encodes CASSAVDRGLGNTIYF.

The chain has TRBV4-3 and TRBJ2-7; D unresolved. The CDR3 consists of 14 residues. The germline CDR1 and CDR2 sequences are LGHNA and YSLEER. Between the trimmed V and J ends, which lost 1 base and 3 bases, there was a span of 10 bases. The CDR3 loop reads CASSQVNADYEQYF. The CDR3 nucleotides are TGCGCCAGCAGCCAAGTCAACGCGGACTACGAGCAGTACTTC.